This TCR beta chain came from a study of shared clonotypes between healthy human individuals. In the original workflow: Filtering of immunoSEQ junctional sequences could not match full-length read filtering. Data came from immunoSEQ multiplex PCR; TCRdb stores just in-frame clones and leaves some out. The V and J calls and clone size come from that table; D and trimming were worked out from the DNA. Altogether a few million clones are present, approximately 93% being singletons, with the ten largest covering 0.39%. V lost 4 bases, J lost 0 bases, and 9 bases lay in between. The CDR3 has 14 amino acids. Germline CDR1 and CDR2: ENHRY and SYGVKD.

The sample consisted of naive CD4+ T cells from PBMCs. Regarding subset: CD45RA+ positively selected. The chain couples TRBV10-3 to TRBJ1-1; perhaps TRBD1 as D (5 bases). The sequence was collected from a man between 18 and 35 years old in good health. Some clones in this sample may be carry-over from other donors' samples. The CDR3 spells CAISGTPMNTEAFF. The CDR3, as DNA: TGTGCCATCAGTGGGACACCGATGAACACTGAAGCTTTCTTT.